This TCR beta chain was identified during a study of cytomegalovirus exposure and HLA in healthy donors. On the study more broadly: A prior study identified 110 million or so unique TCR beta sequences from 180 million or so T cells. Notes on the study in general: In a later analysis, parvovirus B19, influenza, CMV and Epstein-Barr virus appeared linked to several top co-occurrence clusters. Earlier findings revealed that most TCR beta V segments proved productive either about 90% or about 30% of the time.

The ends were cut back, 5 bases at V and 2 bases at J, with 9 bases in the middle. This CDR3 is built from 13 residues. Germline CDR1 is MNHEY and CDR2 is SVGAGI. PCR employed 60 Vbeta and 13 Jbeta primers. Clones were sequenced by immunoSEQ multiplex PCR, and TCRdb holds only the in-frame ones, with some missing. The sample yields 90,000 to 120,000 clones, 77% seen once. Turning to this clone: What it binds is not known.

The sequence came from a male donor in good health and CMV-seronegative. Sample: PBMCs. The chain recombines TRBV6-5 with TRBJ2-5; D is undetermined. CDR3: CASSRHLQETQYF. Written as DNA, the CDR3 is TGTGCCAGCAGTCGACACCTTCAAGAGACCCAGTACTTC.